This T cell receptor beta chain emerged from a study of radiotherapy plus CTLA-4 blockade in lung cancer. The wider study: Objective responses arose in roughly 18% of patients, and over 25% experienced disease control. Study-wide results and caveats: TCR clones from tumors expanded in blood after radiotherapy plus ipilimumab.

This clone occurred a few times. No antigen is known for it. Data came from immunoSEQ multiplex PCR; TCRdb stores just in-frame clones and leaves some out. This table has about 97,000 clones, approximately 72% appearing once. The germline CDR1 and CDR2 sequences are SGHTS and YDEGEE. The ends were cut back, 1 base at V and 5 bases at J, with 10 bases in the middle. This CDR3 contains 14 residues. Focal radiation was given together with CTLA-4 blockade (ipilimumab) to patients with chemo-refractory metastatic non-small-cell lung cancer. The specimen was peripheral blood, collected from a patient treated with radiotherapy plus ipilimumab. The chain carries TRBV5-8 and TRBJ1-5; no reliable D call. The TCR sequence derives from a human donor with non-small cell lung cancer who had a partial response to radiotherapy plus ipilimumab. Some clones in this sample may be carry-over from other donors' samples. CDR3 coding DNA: TGTGCCAGCAGCTTGTCGGGGTGGGATCAGCCCCAGCATTTT. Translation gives CASSLSGWDQPQHF.